The 21 T cell receptor beta chains presented below share a single source sample, sequenced in a study of shared clonotypes between healthy human individuals. Sequenced by immunoSEQ multiplex PCR; TCRdb stores in-frame clones only, minus some. The sample contains about 2.2 million clones, 85% to 95% of which appear only once. Naive CD8 cells lacked CD45RO and underwent positive selection for CCR7, leaving out terminally differentiated effector memory CD45RA+ cells. Sequenced material: naive CD8+ T cells from PBMCs. These receptors were obtained from a man between 18 and 29 years old in good health. Some clones in this sample may be carry-over from other donors' samples.

The chain is built from TRBV15 and TRBJ2-6, with D hard to call. The CDR3 extends over 16 amino acids. Germline values: CDR1 LNHNV, CDR2 YYDKDF (reference sequence). V was clipped by 3 bases and J by 0 bases, with 9 bases between them. The CDR3 sequence is CATSSGRSSGANVLTF. The DNA for the CDR3 is TGTGCCACCAGCAGCGGACGGAGCTCTGGGGCCAACGTCCTGACTTTC.

This clone has a single count. V usage is TRBV4-1 and J usage is TRBJ2-1; no clear D. The CDR3 spans 17 residues. Germline CDR1 reads MGHRA; CDR2 reads YSYEKL. Trimming removed 0 bases from V and 4 bases from J, with 16 bases in between. The CDR3, as DNA: TGCGCCAGCAGCCAAGATGGAGTAGGAGATTATTACAATGAGCAGTTCTTC. Residues: CASSQDGVGDYYNEQFF.

This chain uses TRBV27 with TRBJ1-4; possibly TRBD1 for D (5 bases). The CDR3 spans 15 residues. CDR1 is MNHEY, CDR2 SMNVEV, per germline (reference sequence). V lost 5 bases and J lost 7, with 17 bases in between. As DNA, the CDR3 is TGTGCCAGCAGTCCACCCCCGGGGGGGAGTGAAAAACTGTTTTTT. It codes for CASSPPPGGSEKLFF.

The CDR3 DNA reads as TGTGCCAGCAGCTTTGGGCGGGAGGGCTACGAGCAGTACTTC. Its translation: CASSFGREGYEQYF. This sequence joins TRBV5-6 and TRBJ2-7, with 9 bases fitting TRBD2. The CDR3 is 14 residues long. Looked up from germline, CDR1 is SGHDT and CDR2 is YYEEEE. With 2 bases clipped from V and 3 bases from J, the junction kept 3 bases outside the gene matches.

The rearrangement links TRBV7-8 to TRBJ2-3; the match to TRBD2 covers 7 bases. V gave up 4 bases and J gave up 5 bases; unmatched junction bases: 12. The germline gives CDR1 SGHVS, CDR2 FQNEAQ. CDR3 length: 16 amino acids. CDR3 in amino acids: CASSSRAGDYQDTQYF. Written as DNA, the CDR3 is TGTGCCAGCAGCTCCCGGGCGGGAGATTATCAAGATACGCAGTATTTT.

The V call is TRBV9, the J call TRBJ2-7; D is perhaps TRBD1 (6 bases). The CDR3 loop spans 16 amino acids. CDR1 is SGDLS, CDR2 YYNGEE, per germline. Trimming took 0 bases from V and 4 from J, leaving 17 bases between them. CDR3 nucleotide sequence: TGTGCCAGCAGCGTAGCGAATTCGTGGACAGCATACGAGCAGTACTTC. The encoded protein is CASSVANSWTAYEQYF.

This clone was seen a single time. This chain joins TRBV9 and TRBJ2-5; 7 bases are a match to TRBD2. The V segment lost 0 bases and the J segment 2 bases; nucleotides outside the gene matches: 13. CDR3 size: 18 residues. The germline V gene encodes CDR1 SGDLS and CDR2 YYNGEE. The CDR3 sequence: CASSVGSSGIIQQETQYF. CDR3 DNA sequence: TGTGCCAGCAGCGTAGGCTCCAGCGGGATTATCCAGCAAGAGACCCAGTACTTC.

This chain uses TRBV9 with TRBJ2-7, with TRBD2 matching 9 bases. Germline V gives CDR1 SGDLS, CDR2 YYNGEE. The V segment lost 3 bases and the J segment 0 bases; nucleotides outside the gene matches: 4. The CDR3 extends over 15 amino acids. The CDR3 nucleotides are TGTGCCAGCAGCGCCCTAGCGGGGAGCTCCTACGAGCAGTACTTC. Residues: CASSALAGSSYEQYF.

As concerns this clone: Other DNA sequences in the same sample also yield this CDR3. The chain uses TRBV15 and TRBJ2-2; a possible D gene is TRBD1 (6 bases). CDR3 length equals 15 residues. V lost 1 base to trimming and J lost 1 base, with 7 bases between them. Germline CDR1 is LNHNV and CDR2 is YYDKDF (reference sequence). CDR3 amino acids: CATSRGRGNTGELFF. In DNA form, the CDR3 reads TGTGCCACCAGCAGAGGCAGGGGGAACACCGGGGAGCTGTTTTTT.

The chain joins TRBV7-8 to TRBJ1-5; no reliable D call. CDR3 length: 16 residues. V shed 2 bases and J shed 2 bases, with 13 bases lying between them. Germline values: CDR1 SGHVS, CDR2 FQNEAQ. The CDR3 region is CASSLNSRHRNQPQHF. CDR3 in DNA: TGTGCCAGCAGCTTAAACTCCCGGCACCGCAATCAGCCCCAGCATTTT.

This sequence joins TRBV11-2 and TRBJ2-5, with D tentatively TRBD2 (6 bases). Trimming shortened V by 1 base and J by 2 bases, and 17 bases separated the two germline ends. Germline V gene data show CDR1 as SGHAT and CDR2 as FQNNGV. There are 17 residues in the CDR3. This CDR3 is CASSLAVGTQGQETQYF. The CDR3 DNA follows: TGTGCCAGCAGCTTAGCGGTTGGGACTCAAGGACAAGAGACCCAGTACTTC. The variable domain in full, with the rest retrieved from reference TRBV11-2 and TRBJ2-5, is EAGVAQSPRYKIIEKRQSVAFWCNPISGHATLYWYQQILGQGPKLLIQFQNNGVVDDSQLPKDRFSAERLKGVDSTLKIQPAKLEDSAVYLCASSLAVGTQGQETQYFGPGTRLLVL.

V is TRBV7-9 and J is TRBJ2-2, with D unresolved. The CDR3 has 15 residues. Trimming removed 4 bases from V and 0 bases from J, with 9 bases in between. CDR1 and CDR2 from the germline V gene are SEHNR and FQNEAQ (reference sequence). The CDR3: CASSSRTTNTGELFF. The CDR3 bases are TGTGCCAGCAGCTCAAGGACCACGAACACCGGGGAGCTGTTTTTT.

J is TRBJ2-7 and V is TRBV18; the match to TRBD1 covers 9 bases. CDR3 length equals 17 residues. Germline V gene lookup returns CDR1 KGHSH and CDR2 LQKENI. V lost 0 bases, J lost 3 bases, and 9 bases stayed unmatched. CDR3 sequence: CASSPPRDRANYYEQYF. CDR3 nucleotide sequence: TGTGCCAGCTCACCACCCCGGGACAGGGCTAACTACTACGAGCAGTACTTC.

The chain employs TRBV7-8 and TRBJ2-6, with D maybe TRBD1 (5 bases). CDR1 SGHVS and CDR2 FQNEAQ come from the germline V gene. The germline V and J ends were trimmed by 4 bases and 4 bases, with 17 bases remaining between them. The CDR3 spans 17 residues. The CDR3 is CASSSSRTPEGANVLTF. In DNA form, the CDR3 reads TGTGCCAGCAGCTCCTCGAGGACACCCGAGGGGGCCAACGTCCTGACTTTC.

The chain couples TRBV5-6 to TRBJ1-1; D is perhaps TRBD1 (6 bases). This CDR3 has 16 residues. V was trimmed by 4 bases and J by 1 base, leaving 17 bases between them. Germline V lookup: CDR1 SGHDT, CDR2 YYEEEE. The CDR3 coding sequence is TGTGCCAGCAGCGAACGACAGGTTAGGGGGAACACTGAAGCTTTCTTT. Translation: CASSERQVRGNTEAFF. Supplemented by reference TRBV5-6 and TRBJ1-1, the full variable domain reads DAGVTQSPTHLIKTRGQQVTLRCSPKSGHDTVSWYQQALGQGPQFIFQYYEEEERQRGNFPDRFSGHQFPNYSSELNVNALLLGDSALYLCASSERQVRGNTEAFFGQGTRLTVV.

The chain links TRBV9 to TRBJ1-1; D perhaps matches TRBD1 (5 bases). The CDR3 has 14 amino acids. CDR1 SGDLS and CDR2 YYNGEE come from the germline V gene. Trimming left V 4 bases short and J 5 bases short, with 15 bases between. This CDR3 reads CASSPPGVETEAFF. CDR3 nucleotide sequence: TGTGCCAGCAGCCCCCCGGGGGTGGAGACTGAAGCTTTCTTT.

This sequence joins TRBV28 and TRBJ2-7; TRBD2 matches 9 bases. Germline lookup yields CDR1 MDHEN and CDR2 SYDVKM. The CDR3 loop spans 15 amino acids. Losses at the gene ends were 4 bases for V and 2 bases for J; bases not matched to a gene: 6. CDR3 bases: TGTGCCAGCAGTTCGTTAGCGGGAGTTCCCTACGAGCAGTACTTC. This codes for CASSSLAGVPYEQYF. The whole variable domain, remainder taken from reference TRBV28 and TRBJ2-7, is DVKVTQSSRYLVKRTGEKVFLECVQDMDHENMFWYRQDPGLGLRLIYFSYDVKMKEKGDIPEGYSVSREKKERFSLILESASTNQTSMYLCASSSLAGVPYEQYFGPGTRLTVT.

This clone appeared once. V gene TRBV28 combines with J gene TRBJ2-7; 8 bases fit TRBD2. V trimming: 1 base; J trimming: 0 bases; junction bases outside the gene matches: 5. The CDR3 has 16 amino acids. Germline lookup yields CDR1 MDHEN and CDR2 SYDVKM. The CDR3 DNA reads TGTGCCAGCAGTTTATCCACTAGCGGAGGCTCCTACGAGCAGTACTTC. Encoded protein: CASSLSTSGGSYEQYF. The whole variable domain, remainder taken from reference TRBV28 and TRBJ2-7, is DVKVTQSSRYLVKRTGEKVFLECVQDMDHENMFWYRQDPGLGLRLIYFSYDVKMKEKGDIPEGYSVSREKKERFSLILESASTNQTSMYLCASSLSTSGGSYEQYFGPGTRLTVT.

The chain carries TRBV5-6 and TRBJ1-1; no clear D. The CDR3 totals 14 residues. CDR1 SGHDT and CDR2 YYEEEE come from the germline V gene. The V gene lost 0 bases and the J gene lost 5 bases, with 11 bases spanning the gap. The CDR3 DNA follows: TGTGCCAGCAGCTTGGGCAGAGTTCGGACTGAAGCTTTCTTT. It codes for CASSLGRVRTEAFF.

In its sample, this clone was seen once. This sequence joins TRBV21-1 and TRBJ2-7; the listed D gene, TRBD1, was not tested against the DNA. TRBV21-1 corresponds to a pseudogene. This CDR3 has 19 residues. CDR3 sequence (DNA): TGTGCCAGCAGCGTTCGGGACAGGGCACCAGGGCCTAGCTCCTACGAGCAGTACTTC. It specifies CASSVRDRAPGPSSYEQYF.

The rearrangement links TRBV5-6 to TRBJ1-2, with D perhaps matching TRBD1 (6 bases). The CDR3 length is 16 residues. CDR1 SGHDT and CDR2 YYEEEE come from the germline V gene. Trimming removed 4 bases from V and 2 bases from J, with 18 bases in between. CDR3 residues: CASSGRAGAPNYGYTF. In DNA, the CDR3 is TGTGCCAGCAGCGGGAGGGCGGGGGCGCCCAACTATGGCTACACCTTC.